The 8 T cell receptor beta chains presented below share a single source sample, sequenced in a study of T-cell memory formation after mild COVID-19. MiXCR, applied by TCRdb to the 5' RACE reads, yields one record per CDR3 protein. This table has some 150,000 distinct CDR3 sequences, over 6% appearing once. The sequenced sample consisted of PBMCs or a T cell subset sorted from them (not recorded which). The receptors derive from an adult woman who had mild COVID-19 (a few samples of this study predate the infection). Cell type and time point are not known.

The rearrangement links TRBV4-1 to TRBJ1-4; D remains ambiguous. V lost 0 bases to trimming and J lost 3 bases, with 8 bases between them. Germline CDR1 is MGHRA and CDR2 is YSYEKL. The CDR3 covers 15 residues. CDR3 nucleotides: TGCGCCAGCAGCCAAGATAGTATCCCTAATGAAAAACTGTTTTTT. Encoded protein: CASSQDSIPNEKLFF.

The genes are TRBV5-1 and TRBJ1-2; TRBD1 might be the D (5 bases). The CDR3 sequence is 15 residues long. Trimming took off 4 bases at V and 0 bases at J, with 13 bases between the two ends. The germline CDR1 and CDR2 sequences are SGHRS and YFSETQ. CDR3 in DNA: TGCGCCAGCAGCACGGGGACCAAAACTAACTATGGCTACACCTTC. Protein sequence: CASSTGTKTNYGYTF.

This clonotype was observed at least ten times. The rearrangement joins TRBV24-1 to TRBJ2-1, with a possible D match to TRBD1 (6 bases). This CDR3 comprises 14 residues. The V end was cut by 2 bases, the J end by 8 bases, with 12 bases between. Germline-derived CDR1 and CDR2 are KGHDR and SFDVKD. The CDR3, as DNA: TGTGCCACCAGTGATTGGCAGGGGACCCATGAGCAGTTCTTC. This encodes CATSDWQGTHEQFF.

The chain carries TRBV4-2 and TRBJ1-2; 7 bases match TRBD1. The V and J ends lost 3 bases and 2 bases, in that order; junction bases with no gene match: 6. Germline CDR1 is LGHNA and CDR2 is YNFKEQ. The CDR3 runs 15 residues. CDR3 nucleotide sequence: TGTGCCAGCAGCCAGGGGGGGACAGCAAACTATGGCTACACCTTC. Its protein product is CASSQGGTANYGYTF.

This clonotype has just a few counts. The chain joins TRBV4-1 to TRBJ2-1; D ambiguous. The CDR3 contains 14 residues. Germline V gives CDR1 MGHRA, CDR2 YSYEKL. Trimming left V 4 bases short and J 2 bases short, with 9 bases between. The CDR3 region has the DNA TGCGCCAGCAGCCCCCTGGCCCCCTACAATGAGCAGTTCTTC. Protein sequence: CASSPLAPYNEQFF.

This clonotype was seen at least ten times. The CDR3 protein is CASRLGGGTLTGELFF. The DNA of the CDR3 is TGTGCCAGCAGGCTGGGCGGGGGGACCCTCACCGGGGAGCTGTTTTTT. The rearrangement uses TRBV7-8 and TRBJ2-2, with 8 bases aligning to TRBD2. CDR3 length equals 16 residues. V lost 6 bases to trimming and J lost 4 bases; unmatched junction nucleotides: 10. Germline assignment: CDR1 SGHVS and CDR2 FQNEAQ.

CDR3 sequence: CASRVAGPGGQETQYF. The CDR3 nucleotides read TGTGCCAGCAGGGTAGCGGGCCCAGGGGGCCAAGAGACCCAGTACTTC. This chain joins TRBV7-2 and TRBJ2-5; D is perhaps TRBD1 or TRBD2 (7 bases each). The CDR3 is 16 residues long. V lost 6 bases, J lost 1 base, and 18 bases lay in between. Germline-derived CDR1 and CDR2 are SGHTA and FQGNSA. Using reference TRBV7-2 and TRBJ2-5 for the parts outside the CDR3, the full variable domain is GAGVSQSPSNKVTEKGKDVELRCDPISGHTALYWYRQSLGQGLEFLIYFQGNSAPDKSGLPSDRFSAERTGGSVSTLTIQRTQQEDSAVYLCASRVAGPGGQETQYFGPGTRLLVL.

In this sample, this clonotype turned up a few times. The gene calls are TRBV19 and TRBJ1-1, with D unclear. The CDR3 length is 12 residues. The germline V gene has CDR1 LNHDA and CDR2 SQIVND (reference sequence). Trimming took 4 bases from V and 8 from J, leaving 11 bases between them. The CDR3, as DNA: TGTGCCAGTAGTACTCCGACCGGCGAAGCTTTCTTT. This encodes CASSTPTGEAFF.